A selection of T cell receptor beta chains follows, all from one sample in a study of blood T cell repertoires in COVID-19. The protocol was immunoSEQ multiplex PCR, while the TCRdb copy is restricted to in-frame clones and leaves out a portion. Found here are 99,000 or so clones, roughly 76% of them singletons; the top ten hold over 9%. Input material: peripheral blood. Receptors originate from a woman in her seventies with acute or convalescent COVID-19. Both conserved end residues are part of each CDR3. Each record gives: clone size, D gene, V gene, J gene, CDR3 DNA, CDR3 protein. A D gene is named only where the DNA matches it firmly. Only some rows state a clone size, as once, few, many or a class for expanded clones.

NA,NA,TRBV18,TRBJ1-1,TGTGCCAGCTCACCACCTGTGAGGGGACAGAACACTGAAGCTTTCTTT,CASSPPVRGQNTEAFF
NA,NA,TRBV19,TRBJ2-6,TGTGCCAGTCAAAAACGGGATTTCGGGGCCAACGTCCTGACTTTC,CASQKRDFGANVLTF
NA,NA,TRBV5-1,TRBJ2-2,TGCGCCAGCAGCTTGGGGTCAGGGGTCACCGGGGAGCTGTTTTTT,CASSLGSGVTGELFF
NA,TRBD1,TRBV6-6,TRBJ1-1,TGTGCCAGCAGTACAACAGGGGAAGTCACTGAAGCTTTCTTT,CASSTTGEVTEAFF
NA,TRBD1,TRBV9,TRBJ2-7,TGTGCCAGCAGCGTGGGACAGGACTCCTACGAGCAGTACTTC,CASSVGQDSYEQYF
NA,NA,TRBV2,TRBJ2-3,TGTGCCAGCAGGGACAGCCCTCTCCATACGCAGTATTTT,CASRDSPLHTQYF
NA,TRBD2,TRBV7-7,TRBJ2-5,TGTGCCAGCAGCCCGTCGGGACTAGCGGGGACCCAGTACTTC,CASSPSGLAGTQYF
NA,TRBD1,TRBV29-1,TRBJ2-7,TGCAGCGCCCGGGACAGAAGCTCCTACGAGCAGTACTTC,CSARDRSSYEQYF
few,NA,TRBV4-3,TRBJ1-5,TGCGCCAGCAGCCAAGATAAACAGGGTCATCAGCCCCAGCATTTT,CASSQDKQGHQPQHF
NA,NA,TRBV5-4,TRBJ2-3,TGTGCCAGCAGCTTGGCGGGATCAGATACGCAGTATTTT,CASSLAGSDTQYF
NA,TRBD2,TRBV4-2,TRBJ2-2,TGTGCCAGCAGCCTAGGACTAGCGGGCAACACCGGGGAGCTGTTTTTT,CASSLGLAGNTGELFF
NA,NA,TRBV19,TRBJ2-2,TGTGCCAGTAGTATTGCAGGGGGGTTCGGGGAGCTGTTTTTT,CASSIAGGFGELFF
NA,TRBD2,TRBV2,TRBJ2-1,TGTGCCAGCGGACTAGCCTCCTACAATGAGCAGTTCTTC,CASGLASYNEQFF
NA,NA,TRBV5-4,TRBJ1-2,TGTGCCAGCAGCTTGGTAGTGGGGGGGTATGGCTACACCTTC,CASSLVVGGYGYTF
once,NA,TRBV5-5,TRBJ1-2,TGTGCCAGCAGAGACCCTGGGTCAGGGCGCTATGGCTACACCTTC,CASRDPGSGRYGYTF
NA,TRBD2,TRBV27,TRBJ2-7,TGTGCCAGCAGTCGGCCGGGACTAGAAAACTACGAGCAGTACTTC,CASSRPGLENYEQYF
NA,TRBD2,TRBV4-1,TRBJ2-7,TGCGCCAGCAGCCAAGATCCACTAGCGGGAGTGTCTGGCTACGAGCAGTACTTC,CASSQDPLAGVSGYEQYF
NA,NA,TRBV9,TRBJ2-3,TGTGCCAGCAGCGTTGGGCCCTCCACAGATACGCAGTATTTT,CASSVGPSTDTQYF
NA,TRBD1,TRBV5-6,TRBJ1-4,TGTGCCAGCAGCAGACCAGGGGGAAGTCTTGAAAAACTGTTTTTT,CASSRPGGSLEKLFF
NA,NA,TRBV20-1,TRBJ2-5,TGCAGTGCTAGTCCCTTTGAGGAGACCCAGTACTTC,CSASPFEETQYF
NA,TRBD2,TRBV4-3,TRBJ2-1,TGCGCCAGCAGCCCGGGAGGGGCACAATATGAGCAGTTCTTC,CASSPGGAQYEQFF
NA,NA,TRBV5-1,TRBJ1-2,TGCGCCAGCAGCCCCGACAGAGTCTATGGCTACACCTTC,CASSPDRVYGYTF
NA,NA,TRBV6-1,TRBJ1-1,TGTGCCAGCAGTGAAAGAGGCAACGGGGGCACTGAAGCTTTCTTT,CASSERGNGGTEAFF
NA,NA,TRBV5-4,TRBJ2-6,TGTGCCAGCAGCTTGGGAGGACAAGGGATTAACGTCCTGACTTTC,CASSLGGQGINVLTF
NA,NA,TRBV5-4,TRBJ1-1,TGTGCTGCAACCGAGGGGGGAGGGAGCACTGAAGCTTTCTTT,CAATEGGGSTEAFF
few,TRBD1,TRBV15,TRBJ1-2,TGTGCCACCAGCACCCCGGGACAGGGAAATGGCTACACCTTC,CATSTPGQGNGYTF
NA,TRBD1,TRBV19,TRBJ2-3,TGTGCCAGTACCAACAGGGGATCGGATACGCAGTATTTT,CASTNRGSDTQYF
NA,TRBD2,TRBV11-2,TRBJ2-1,TGTGCCAGCAGCTCCATCCGGGGGGGGCCCTACAATGAGCAGTTCTTC,CASSSIRGGPYNEQFF
NA,TRBD1,TRBV5-1,TRBJ2-7,TGCGCCAGCAGCTTGGCCCAGCTCGGGACAGCGTACGAGCAGTACTTC,CASSLAQLGTAYEQYF
NA,NA,TRBV29-1,TRBJ2-5,TGCAGCGTTCCGGTTCAGGGGCTGCAAGAGACCCAGTACTTC,CSVPVQGLQETQYF
once,NA,TRBV19,TRBJ2-1,TGTGCCAGTAGCCCGGGACTTGGGCTTGAGCAGTTCTTC,CASSPGLGLEQFF
NA,NA,TRBV6-5,TRBJ1-1,TGTGCCAGCAGTTCAGGGACTTTATCCGCTTTCTTT,CASSSGTLSAFF
NA,NA,TRBV7-8,TRBJ1-6,TGTGCCAGCAGCTTAGGGGGGCTAACTAATTCACCCCTCCACTTT,CASSLGGLTNSPLHF
NA,NA,TRBV11-2,TRBJ2-1,TGTGCCAGCAGCTTAGACCTAGCGAACAACAATGAGCAGTTCTTC,CASSLDLANNNEQFF
NA,TRBD1,TRBV7-9,TRBJ2-1,TGTGCCAGCAGCTTATTAGGGGGCAATAGTGGGTCCTACAATGAGCAGTTCTTC,CASSLLGGNSGSYNEQFF
NA,NA,TRBV21-1,TRBJ1-2,TGTGCCAGCAGCAAAGTGAAGCTCCCTAACTATGGCTACACCTTC,CASSKVKLPNYGYTF
NA,NA,TRBV6-2/TRBV6-3,TRBJ2-5,TGTGCCAGCAGCCTAGCGCGGCGGAGGGAGACCCAGTACTTC,CASSLARRRETQYF
NA,NA,TRBV30,TRBJ1-2,TGTGCCTGGAGGAAAACCCAGGGAAACGGCTACACCTTC,CAWRKTQGNGYTF
NA,NA,TRBV3-1/TRBV3-2,TRBJ2-5,TGTGCCAGCAGCCAAATCGGTAGGGGGTACCAAGAGACCCAGTACTTC,CASSQIGRGYQETQYF
NA,NA,TRBV24-1,TRBJ2-3,TGTGCCACCAGTGATTTCGGGGACACAGATACGCAGTATTTT,CATSDFGDTDTQYF
NA,NA,TRBV24-1,TRBJ2-2,TGTGCCACCAGTGATTTGCCAGGGCAGGGGGGAACTCGCACCGGGGAGCTGTTTTTT,CATSDLPGQGGTRTGELFF
NA,NA,TRBV19,TRBJ1-2,TGTGCCAGTAGTATTCGGGATGGTCCCTACTATGGCTACACCTTC,CASSIRDGPYYGYTF
once,NA,TRBV19,TRBJ2-1,TGTGCCAGTAGTCCCCGAGGGGGCGGGACAAAGCAGTTCTTC,CASSPRGGGTKQFF
NA,NA,TRBV12-1,TRBJ1-4,TGTGCCAGCAGCTTTAGGGCCGAAGGACGGGGTGAAAAACTGTTTTTT,CASSFRAEGRGEKLFF
NA,TRBD2,TRBV28,TRBJ2-7,TGTGCCAGCAGTTCTCTCGGAGGGAGGGCCGGGTACGAGCAGTACTTC,CASSSLGGRAGYEQYF
NA,TRBD2,TRBV30,TRBJ2-7,TGTGCCTGCAGGACTAGCGGCCCCTACGAGCAGTACTTC,CACRTSGPYEQYF
once,TRBD1,TRBV4-3,TRBJ2-5,TGCGCCAGCAGCCAAGATTGGGAGACAGGGTGGGTTGAGACCCAGTACTTC,CASSQDWETGWVETQYF
NA,NA,TRBV29-1,TRBJ1-1,TGCAGCGTGGCGCTCGTAAGGGGGGGACTGGTAGACAGTGAAGCTTTCTTT,CSVALVRGGLVDSEAFF
NA,TRBD1,TRBV4-3,TRBJ1-5,TGCGCCAGCAGCCTCACAGGGGTCAATCAGCCCCAGCATTTT,CASSLTGVNQPQHF
once,TRBD1,TRBV18,TRBJ2-2,TGTGCCAGCTCACCACGGGGGACAGAGGACGGCGGGGAGCTGTTTTTT,CASSPRGTEDGGELFF
NA,NA,TRBV14,TRBJ2-7,TGTGCCAGCAGCCAACCTACAGGGAGCGGGGCCTACGAGCAGTACTTC,CASSQPTGSGAYEQYF
NA,NA,TRBV12-5,TRBJ2-2,TGTGCTAGTGCCTCAACAGGGTATAGCTTAGCCGGGGAGCTGTTTTTT,CASASTGYSLAGELFF
NA,NA,TRBV30,TRBJ2-3,TGTGCCTGGAGGGCCGCACCGGGGGAAGTTACGCAGTATTTT,CAWRAAPGEVTQYF
NA,TRBD1,TRBV2,TRBJ1-6,TGTGCCAGCAGTGAAGCTGGTCCCGGGACAGGGAATTCACCCCTCCACTTT,CASSEAGPGTGNSPLHF